Listed below are T cell receptor beta chains from one sample, sequenced in a study of patients and donors after allogeneic stem cell transplantation. In TCRdb, the RT-PCR reads were re-called with MiXCR into one record per CDR3 protein. The sample lists roughly 940,000 distinct CDR3 sequences; about a sixth were seen once. Sequencing was performed on blood, either unsorted or a sorted T cell fraction (not recorded which). These TCRs come from a human donor who was either an allogeneic HSCT recipient or a stem cell or donor lymphocyte infusion donor (not recorded which). It is not recorded whose cells these are; they may come from a transplant donor. The CDR3 runs from the conserved cysteine through the conserved F or W. A D gene is named only where the DNA matches it firmly. Some rows have no size entry. The others give once, few or many, or a class for an expanded clone.

>TRBJ2-1|TRBV7-2|TRBD2|once
TGTGCCAGCAGCTTAAGGACTAGCGGGGTTTACAATGAGCAGTTCTTC
CASSLRTSGVYNEQFF
>TRBJ2-7|TRBV7-9|NA|few
TGTGCCAGCAGCTCCCGGGACGCACTCCACTACGAGCAGTACTTC
CASSSRDALHYEQYF
>TRBJ2-2|TRBV7-7|NA|NA
TGTGCCAGCAGCTTAGCGCTGGGGGCAACCGGGGAGCTGTTTTTT
CASSLALGATGELFF
>TRBJ2-2|TRBV19|NA|NA
TGTGCCAGTAGTATAGCAACCGGTACCGGGGAGCTGTTTTTT
CASSIATGTGELFF
>TRBJ2-1|TRBV3-1|TRBD2|NA
TGTGCCAGCAGCCAAGATCTGGCGGGAGGGCCCGACAATGAGCAGTTCTTC
CASSQDLAGGPDNEQFF
>TRBJ1-5|TRBV20-1|NA|NA
TGCAGTGCTAGAGGATACAATCAGCCCCAGCATTTT
CSARGYNQPQHF
>TRBJ1-1|TRBV4-1|NA|NA
TGCGCCAGCAGCCAAGATCGGACCCGAGATGCTTTCTTT
CASSQDRTRDAFF
>TRBJ2-3|TRBV2|NA|few
TGTGCCAGCAGTGATCCAGGGTCCACAGATACGCAGTATTTT
CASSDPGSTDTQYF
>TRBJ1-2|TRBV12-3/TRBV12-4|NA|few
TGTGCCAGCAGTTTGAATGAGGGGTCGGGTGGCTACACCTTC
CASSLNEGSGGYTF
>TRBJ2-1|TRBV4-3|TRBD1|many
TGCGCCAGCAGACAGGGGGCGAAATACAATGAGCAGTTCTTC
CASRQGAKYNEQFF
>TRBJ2-1|TRBV28|TRBD2|many
TGTGCCAGCGAACCTATCGTACTAGCGGGAAGGGGTAATGAGCAGTTCTTC
CASEPIVLAGRGNEQFF
>TRBJ1-2|TRBV7-3|NA|NA
TGTGCCAGCAGCTCAAGGGGGGATAACTATGGCTACACCTTC
CASSSRGDNYGYTF
>TRBJ1-2|TRBV12-3/TRBV12-4|NA|NA
TGTGCCAGCAGTTTAGGCCAGCAAGGGGAATATGGCTACACCTTC
CASSLGQQGEYGYTF
>TRBJ1-2|TRBV9|TRBD1|few
TGTGCCAGCAGCTCGAGGGGACAGGGCCGGTCTGGCTACACCTTC
CASSSRGQGRSGYTF
>TRBJ2-7|TRBV6-1|NA|NA
TGTGCCAGCACCAACAGGGACCTAGCCGCCTACGAGCAGTACTTC
CASTNRDLAAYEQYF
>TRBJ2-3|TRBV15|TRBD2|NA
TGTGCCACCAGCGGTCCGGGACTAGGGGGAGATACGCAGTATTTT
CATSGPGLGGDTQYF
>TRBJ2-1|TRBV5-1|NA|NA
TGCGCCAGCAGAGCAGGTAACGATGAGCAGTTCTTC
CASRAGNDEQFF
>TRBJ1-5|TRBV4-1|TRBD1|NA
TGCGCCAGCAGCCTTTTACAGGGGGCAGGACAGCCCCAGCATTTT
CASSLLQGAGQPQHF
>TRBJ1-6|TRBV12-3/TRBV12-4|TRBD1|few
TGTGCCAGCAGGTTGACAGGGCACCCGGGGGCACCCCTCCACTTT
CASRLTGHPGAPLHF
>TRBJ2-3|TRBV9|TRBD2|few
TGTGCCAGCAGCGCCCTCGGGGGTAGCGGGAGTCAAAATACGCAGTATTTT
CASSALGGSGSQNTQYF
>TRBJ2-3|TRBV5-1|NA|NA
TGCGCCAGCAGCTTGCCCGGGACCGGGACAGATACGCAGTATTTT
CASSLPGTGTDTQYF
>TRBJ2-1|TRBV5-1|TRBD2|NA
TGCGCCAGCAGGTTTAGCGGGCCCAGTGGGGGAAATGAGCAGTTCTTC
CASRFSGPSGGNEQFF
>TRBJ2-3|TRBV10-3|NA|NA
TGTGCCATCAGTGAGTCTAGGACTAGCACAGATACGCAGTATTTT
CAISESRTSTDTQYF
>TRBJ2-1|TRBV9|TRBD2|NA
TGTGCCAGCAGCGGGGGACTAGCGGGATTAGAGCAGTTCTTC
CASSGGLAGLEQFF
>TRBJ2-4|TRBV7-2|NA|few
TGTGCCAGCAGCTTAGCGTTGGCCATGGGGAACATTCAGTACTTC
CASSLALAMGNIQYF
>TRBJ2-7|TRBV9|NA|once
TGTGCCAGCAGCGTAGGCTCCTACAAGCAGTACTTC
CASSVGSYKQYF
>TRBJ2-3|TRBV6-5|NA|NA
TGTGCCAGCCGTTACAGGGATACGCAGTATTTT
CASRYRDTQYF
>TRBJ2-7|TRBV2|TRBD2|few
TGTGCCAGTCTTCTCGGACTAGGGAGGTACGAGCAGTACTTC
CASLLGLGRYEQYF
>TRBJ2-1|TRBV12-3/TRBV12-4|TRBD2|few
TGTGCCAGCAATAGCGGGGGGCCACGTAATGAGCAGTTCTTC
CASNSGGPRNEQFF
>TRBJ2-5|TRBV7-9|NA|few
TGTGCCAGCAGCTTAGTTAGCGAGAAAGAGACCCAGTACTTC
CASSLVSEKETQYF
>TRBJ1-6|TRBV13|TRBD1|NA
TGTGCCAGCAGTTGGGGACAGGCCCTAGGAAAACCCCTCCACTTT
CASSWGQALGKPLHF
>TRBJ1-2|TRBV29-1|NA|NA
TGCAGCGTTGAGGGCGACGCGCCTAACTATGGCTACACCTTC
CSVEGDAPNYGYTF
>TRBJ1-3|TRBV15|NA|few
TGTGCCACCAGCAGAGTCGGGCAGGGTTTCGCTGGAAACACCATATATTTT
CATSRVGQGFAGNTIYF
>TRBJ2-5|TRBV10-3|NA|few
TGTGCCATCAGTGAGTCTGAAGGGACCCAGTACTTC
CAISESEGTQYF
>TRBJ2-4|TRBV11-2|NA|NA
TGTGCCAGCAGCTTGACGAGGGAAAACATTCAGTACTTC
CASSLTRENIQYF
>TRBJ2-3|TRBV12-3/TRBV12-4|TRBD2|many
TGTGCCAGCAGCTTACGACCTAGCGGAGAACCCACAGATACGCAGTATTTT
CASSLRPSGEPTDTQYF